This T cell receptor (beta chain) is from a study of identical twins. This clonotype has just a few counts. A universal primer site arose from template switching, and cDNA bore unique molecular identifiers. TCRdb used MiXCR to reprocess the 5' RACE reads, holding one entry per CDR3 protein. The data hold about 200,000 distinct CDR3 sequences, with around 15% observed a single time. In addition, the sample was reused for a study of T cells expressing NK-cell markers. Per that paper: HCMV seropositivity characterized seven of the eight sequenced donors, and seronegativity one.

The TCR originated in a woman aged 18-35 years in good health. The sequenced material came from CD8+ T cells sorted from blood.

CDR3 residues: CASSPSGGDQETQYF. The CDR3 DNA is TGTGCCAGCAGCCCTAGCGGGGGGGATCAAGAGACCCAGTACTTC. The rearrangement joins TRBV9 to TRBJ2-5, with TRBD2 matching over 12 bases. V shed 4 bases and J 2 bases; nucleotides not matched to a gene: 3. The CDR3 totals 15 residues. Germline V gene lookup returns CDR1 SGDLS and CDR2 YYNGEE.